Listed here is a single T cell receptor (beta chain). Its target is not known. The entry originates in a study of shared clonotypes between healthy human individuals. About the study: There were three CD4 naive, three CD4 memory, two CD8 naive and one CD8 memory plates per donor. Study-wide results and limits: Read depth was anticipated to influence clonotype sharing among donors.

Deep level was the assay's run setting. The protocol was immunoSEQ multiplex PCR, while the TCRdb copy is restricted to in-frame clones and leaves out a portion. Here the sample spans over 1.5 million clones, around 98% being singletons. This TCR derives from a man aged 25-40 years in good health. Sequenced sample: naive CD4+ T cells sorted from blood. Regarding subset: CD45RA+ positively selected.

CDR3 in amino acids: CASSLSGGSKTQYF. For the CDR3, the DNA is TGTGCCAGCAGCTTATCGGGGGGCTCTAAGACCCAGTACTTC. The chain recombines TRBV7-8 with TRBJ2-5, with D possibly being TRBD2 (7 bases). Between the trimmed V and J ends, which lost 2 bases and 6 bases, there was a span of 13 bases. The CDR3 has 14 amino acids. Germline V gives CDR1 SGHVS, CDR2 FQNEAQ. The complete variable domain, with remaining parts taken from reference TRBV7-8 and TRBJ2-5, reads GAGVSQSPRYKVAKRGQDVALRCDPISGHVSLFWYQQALGQGPEFLTYFQNEAQLDKSGLPSDRFFAERPEGSVSTLKIQRTQQEDSAVYLCASSLSGGSKTQYFGPGTRLLVL.